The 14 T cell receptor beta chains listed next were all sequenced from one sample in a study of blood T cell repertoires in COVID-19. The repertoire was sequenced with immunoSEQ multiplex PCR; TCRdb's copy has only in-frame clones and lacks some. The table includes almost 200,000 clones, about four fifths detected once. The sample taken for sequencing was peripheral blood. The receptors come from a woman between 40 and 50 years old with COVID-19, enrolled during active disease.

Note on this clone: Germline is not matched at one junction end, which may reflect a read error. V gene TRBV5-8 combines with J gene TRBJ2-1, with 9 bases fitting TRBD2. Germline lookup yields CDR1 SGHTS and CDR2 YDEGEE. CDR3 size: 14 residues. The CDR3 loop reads CASSFGTSYYEQFF. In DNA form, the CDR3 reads TGTGCCAGCAGCTTTGGGACTAGCTACTATGAGCAGTTCTTC.

Here the CDR3 DNA reads TGTGCCACCAGTGATCCCGGGACTAGCGGGATCGATGAGCAGTTCTTC. Translating gives CATSDPGTSGIDEQFF. The chain couples TRBV24-1 to TRBJ2-1; 13 bases align to TRBD2. CDR3 length equals 16 residues. Germline V lookup: CDR1 KGHDR, CDR2 SFDVKD. V lost 3 bases to trimming and J lost 8 bases; unmatched junction nucleotides: 6.

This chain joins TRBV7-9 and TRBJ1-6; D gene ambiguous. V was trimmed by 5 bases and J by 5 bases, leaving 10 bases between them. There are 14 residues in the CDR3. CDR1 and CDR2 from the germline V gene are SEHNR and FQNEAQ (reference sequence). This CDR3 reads CASSTEGNNSPLHF. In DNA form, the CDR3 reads TGTGCCAGCAGCACCGAGGGAAATAATTCACCCCTCCACTTT.

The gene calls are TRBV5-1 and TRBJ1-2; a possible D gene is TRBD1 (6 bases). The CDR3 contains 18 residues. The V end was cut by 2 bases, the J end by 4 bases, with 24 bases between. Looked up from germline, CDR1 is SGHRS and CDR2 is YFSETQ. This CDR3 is CASSLSADGQMNFYGYTF. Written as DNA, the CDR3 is TGCGCCAGCAGCTTATCTGCGGACGGACAGATGAACTTCTATGGCTACACCTTC.

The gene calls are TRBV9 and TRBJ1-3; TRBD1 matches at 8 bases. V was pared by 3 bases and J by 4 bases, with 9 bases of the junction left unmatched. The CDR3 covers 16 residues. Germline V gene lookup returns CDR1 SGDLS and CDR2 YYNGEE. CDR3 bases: TGTGCCAGCAGCGCGGGGTACAGGGGGTACGGAAACACCATATATTTT. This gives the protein CASSAGYRGYGNTIYF.

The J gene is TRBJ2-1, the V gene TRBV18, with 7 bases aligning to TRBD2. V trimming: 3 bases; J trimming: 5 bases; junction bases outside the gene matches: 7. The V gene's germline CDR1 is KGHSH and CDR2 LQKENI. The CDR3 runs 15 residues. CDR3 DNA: TGTGCCAGCTCACCCGGACTAGGACGAAACAATGAGCAGTTCTTC. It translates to CASSPGLGRNNEQFF.

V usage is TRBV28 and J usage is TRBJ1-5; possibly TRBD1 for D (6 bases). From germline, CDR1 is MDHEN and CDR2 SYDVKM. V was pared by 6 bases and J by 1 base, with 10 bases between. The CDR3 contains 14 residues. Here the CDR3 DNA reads TGTGCCAGCAGGAGGGGGGGGAGCAATCAGCCCCAGCATTTT. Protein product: CASRRGGSNQPQHF.

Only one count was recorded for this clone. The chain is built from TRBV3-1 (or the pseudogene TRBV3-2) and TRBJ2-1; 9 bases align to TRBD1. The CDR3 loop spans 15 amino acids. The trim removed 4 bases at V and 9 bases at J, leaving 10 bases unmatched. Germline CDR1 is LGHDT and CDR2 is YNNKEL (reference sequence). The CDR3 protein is CASSPPYGTGFEQFF. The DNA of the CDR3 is TGTGCCAGCAGCCCACCGTACGGGACAGGGTTTGAGCAGTTCTTC.

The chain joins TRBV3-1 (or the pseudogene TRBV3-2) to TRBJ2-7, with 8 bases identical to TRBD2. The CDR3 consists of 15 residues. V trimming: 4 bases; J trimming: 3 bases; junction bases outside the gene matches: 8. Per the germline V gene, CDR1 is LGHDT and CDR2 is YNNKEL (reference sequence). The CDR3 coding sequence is TGTGCCAGCAGCCCGTCGGAGCGGGGGATCTACGAGCAGTACTTC. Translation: CASSPSERGIYEQYF.

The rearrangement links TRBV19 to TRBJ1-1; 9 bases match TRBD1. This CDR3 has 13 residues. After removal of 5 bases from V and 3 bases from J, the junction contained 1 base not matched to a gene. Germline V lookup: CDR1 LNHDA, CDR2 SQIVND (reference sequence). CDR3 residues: CASSGDRDTEAFF. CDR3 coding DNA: TGTGCCAGTAGTGGGGACAGGGACACTGAAGCTTTCTTT.

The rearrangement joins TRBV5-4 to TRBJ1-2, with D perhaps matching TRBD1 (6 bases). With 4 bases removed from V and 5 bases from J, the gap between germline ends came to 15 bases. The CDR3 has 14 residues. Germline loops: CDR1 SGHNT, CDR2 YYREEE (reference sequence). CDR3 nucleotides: TGTGCCAGCAGCCTTTGGACAGCCTCATATGGCTACACCTTC. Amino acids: CASSLWTASYGYTF.

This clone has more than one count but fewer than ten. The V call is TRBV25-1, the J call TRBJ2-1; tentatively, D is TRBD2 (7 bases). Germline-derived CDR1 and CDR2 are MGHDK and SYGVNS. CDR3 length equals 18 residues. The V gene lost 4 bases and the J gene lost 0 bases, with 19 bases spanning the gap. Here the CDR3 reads CASSARGAPLGSYNEQFF. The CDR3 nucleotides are TGTGCCAGCAGTGCCCGGGGGGCGCCCTTAGGCTCCTACAATGAGCAGTTCTTC.

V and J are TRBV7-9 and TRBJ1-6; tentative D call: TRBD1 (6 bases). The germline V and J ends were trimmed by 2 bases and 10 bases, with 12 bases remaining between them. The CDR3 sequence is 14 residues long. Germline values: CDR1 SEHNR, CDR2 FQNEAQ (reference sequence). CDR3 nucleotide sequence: TGTGCCAGCAGCTTACAGGGGAAGGTATCACCCCTCCACTTT. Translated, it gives CASSLQGKVSPLHF.

Here the CDR3 DNA reads TGCGCCAGCAGCCGGACTAGCGGGGGGACCTATAACCCTGAGACCCAGTACTTC. It is translated as CASSRTSGGTYNPETQYF. The genes are TRBV5-1 and TRBJ2-5, with 14 nucleotides matching TRBD2. This CDR3 is 18 amino acids long. The V gene end was trimmed by 4 bases and the J gene end by 5 bases; junction bases not matched to a gene: 13. The germline V gene encodes CDR1 SGHRS and CDR2 YFSETQ.